What follows is one TCR beta chain and its context. The PCR contained 60 Vbeta and 13 Jbeta primers. TCRdb's table, derived via immunoSEQ multiplex PCR, lists solely in-frame clones and lacks some. The sample gives around 100,000 clones, 65% to 90% of which show up once; 1.2% is in the top ten. This sample is drawn from a study of cytomegalovirus exposure and HLA in healthy donors. Source material: PBMCs. The source of this sequence is a woman aged 18-29 years in good health and CMV-seronegative.

CDR3 in amino acids: CASSLGRELADTQYF. CDR3 DNA: TGTGCCAGCAGTCTAGGGCGGGAGTTAGCAGATACGCAGTATTTT. The V call is TRBV27, the J call TRBJ2-3; 7 nucleotides match TRBD2. The CDR3 runs 15 residues. The germline gives CDR1 MNHEY, CDR2 SMNVEV (reference sequence). Trimming took 5 bases from V and 4 from J; bases not matched to a gene: 9.